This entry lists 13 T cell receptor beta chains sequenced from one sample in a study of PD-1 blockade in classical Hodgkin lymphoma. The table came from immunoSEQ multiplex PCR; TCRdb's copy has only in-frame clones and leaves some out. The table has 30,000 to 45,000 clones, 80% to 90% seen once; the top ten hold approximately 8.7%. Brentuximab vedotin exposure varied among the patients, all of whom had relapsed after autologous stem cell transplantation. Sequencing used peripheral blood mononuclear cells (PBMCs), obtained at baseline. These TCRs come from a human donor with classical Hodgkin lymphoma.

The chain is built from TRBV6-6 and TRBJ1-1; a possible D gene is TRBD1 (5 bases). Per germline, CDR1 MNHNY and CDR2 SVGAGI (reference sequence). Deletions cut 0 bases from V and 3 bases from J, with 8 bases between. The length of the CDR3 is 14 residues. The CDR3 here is CASSYSGGDTEAFF. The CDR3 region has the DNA TGTGCCAGCAGTTACTCGGGGGGGGACACTGAAGCTTTCTTT.

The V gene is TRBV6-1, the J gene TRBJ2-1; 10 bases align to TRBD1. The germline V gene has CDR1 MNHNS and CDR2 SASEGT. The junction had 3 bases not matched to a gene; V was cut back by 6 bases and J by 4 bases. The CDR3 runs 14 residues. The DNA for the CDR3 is TGTGCCAGCAGCCCGGGACAGGGGTACAATGAGCAGTTCTTC. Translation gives CASSPGQGYNEQFF.

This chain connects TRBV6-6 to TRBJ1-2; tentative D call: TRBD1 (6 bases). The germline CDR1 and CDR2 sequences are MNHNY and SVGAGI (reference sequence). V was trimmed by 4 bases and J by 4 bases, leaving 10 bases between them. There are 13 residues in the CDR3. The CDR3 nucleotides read TGTGCCAGCAGTTTCACAGGGAGCTATGGCTACACCTTC. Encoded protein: CASSFTGSYGYTF.

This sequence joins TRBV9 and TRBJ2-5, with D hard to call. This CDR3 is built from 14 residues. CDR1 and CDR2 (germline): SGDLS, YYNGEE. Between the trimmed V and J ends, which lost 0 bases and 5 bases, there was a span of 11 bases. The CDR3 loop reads CASSVAGSPETQYF. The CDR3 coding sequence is TGTGCCAGCAGCGTAGCGGGCAGCCCGGAGACCCAGTACTTC.

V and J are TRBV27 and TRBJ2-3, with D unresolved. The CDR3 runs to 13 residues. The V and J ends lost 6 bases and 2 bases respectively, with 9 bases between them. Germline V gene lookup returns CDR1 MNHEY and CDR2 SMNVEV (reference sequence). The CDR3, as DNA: TGTGCCAGCAGAGGGTCTTCCACAGATACGCAGTATTTT. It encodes CASRGSSTDTQYF.

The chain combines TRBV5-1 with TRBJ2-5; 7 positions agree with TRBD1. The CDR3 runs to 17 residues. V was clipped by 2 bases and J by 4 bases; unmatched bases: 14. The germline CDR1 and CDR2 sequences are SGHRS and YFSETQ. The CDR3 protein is CASSFGRPGGSGETQYF. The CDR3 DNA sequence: TGCGCCAGCAGCTTCGGCAGGCCAGGGGGTTCGGGAGAGACCCAGTACTTC. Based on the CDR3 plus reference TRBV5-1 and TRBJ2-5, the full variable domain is KAGVTQTPRYLIKTRGQQVTLSCSPISGHRSVSWYQQTPGQGLQFLFEYFSETQRNKGNFPGRFSGRQFSNSRSEMNVSTLELGDSALYLCASSFGRPGGSGETQYFGPGTRLLVL.

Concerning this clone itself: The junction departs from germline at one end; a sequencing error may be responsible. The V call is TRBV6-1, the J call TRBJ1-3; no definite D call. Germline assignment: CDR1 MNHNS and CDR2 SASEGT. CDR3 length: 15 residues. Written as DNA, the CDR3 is TGTGCCAGCAGTAAAGCCCCTCGAACCGCGAGCACCATATATTTT. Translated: CASSKAPRTASTIYF.

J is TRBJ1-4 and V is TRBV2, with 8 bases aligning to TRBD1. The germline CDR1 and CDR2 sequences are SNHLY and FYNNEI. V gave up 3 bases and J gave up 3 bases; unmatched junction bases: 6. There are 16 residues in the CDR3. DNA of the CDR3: TGTGCCAGCAGTGAGTTAAGACAGGGGTCTAATGAAAAACTGTTTTTT. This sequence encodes CASSELRQGSNEKLFF.

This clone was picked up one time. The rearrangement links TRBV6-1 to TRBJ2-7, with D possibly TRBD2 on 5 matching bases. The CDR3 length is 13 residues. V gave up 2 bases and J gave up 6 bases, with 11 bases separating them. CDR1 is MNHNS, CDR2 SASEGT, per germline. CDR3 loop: CASSEFVRGEQYF. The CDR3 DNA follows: TGTGCCAGCAGTGAATTTGTACGGGGCGAGCAGTACTTC.

CDR3 coding DNA: TGTGCCAGCAAGTTCAGGGGTGTCACAGATACGCAGTATTTT. Its translation: CASKFRGVTDTQYF. The rearrangement joins TRBV27 to TRBJ2-3, with D perhaps matching TRBD1 (6 bases). The CDR3 covers 14 residues. The V gene lost 7 bases and the J gene lost 2 bases, with 13 bases spanning the gap. The germline CDR1 and CDR2 sequences are MNHEY and SMNVEV (reference sequence).

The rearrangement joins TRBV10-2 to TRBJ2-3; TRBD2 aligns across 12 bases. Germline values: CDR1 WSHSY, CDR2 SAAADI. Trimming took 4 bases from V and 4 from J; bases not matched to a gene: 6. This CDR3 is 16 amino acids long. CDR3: CASSARLAGVPDTQYF. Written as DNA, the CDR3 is TGCGCCAGCAGTGCTCGACTAGCGGGAGTCCCAGATACGCAGTATTTT.

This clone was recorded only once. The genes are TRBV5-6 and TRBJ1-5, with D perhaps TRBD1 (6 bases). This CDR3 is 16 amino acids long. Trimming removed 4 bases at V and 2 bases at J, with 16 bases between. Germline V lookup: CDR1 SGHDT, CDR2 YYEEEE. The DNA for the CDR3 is TGTGCCAGCAGCCCGCGTTTCGGGGGCGGCAATCAGCCCCAGCATTTT. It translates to CASSPRFGGGNQPQHF.

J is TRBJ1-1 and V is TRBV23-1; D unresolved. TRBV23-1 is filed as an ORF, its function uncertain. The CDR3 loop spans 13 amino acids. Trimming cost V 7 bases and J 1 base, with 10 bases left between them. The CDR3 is CASIRGKNTEAFF. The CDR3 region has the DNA TGCGCCAGCATACGGGGAAAGAACACTGAAGCTTTCTTT.